This TCR beta chain was observed in a study of CD8+CD57+ T cells in acquired aplastic anemia. Whole-study context: Quantities of DNA derived from sorted CD4+ and CD8+ cells averaged roughly 3 ug.

V was pared by 3 bases and J by 5 bases, with 18 bases of the junction left unmatched. CDR1 is LGHDT and CDR2 is YNNKEL in the germline V gene (reference sequence). The CDR3 sequence is 20 residues long. Genomic DNA templated the TCR beta VDJ and CDR3 profiling. In TCRdb, the reads were re-called with MiXCR into one record per CDR3 protein. This table has under 150,000 distinct CDR3 sequences, about 40% appearing once. Before being chosen for sequencing, patients had shown CD8+CD57+ cell expansion by flow cytometry. The cohort consisted entirely of patients having severe acquired aplastic anemia. Input material: sorted CD4+, CD8+, or CD8+CD57+ T cells (not recorded which) from PBMCs. The rearrangement links TRBV3-1 to TRBJ2-5, with TRBD2 identical over 13 bases. The sequence derives from a human donor with aplastic anemia. Here the CDR3 DNA reads TGTGCCAGCAGCCACGCCGGACTAGCGGGGGCTGGAGTGACGGGGGAGACCCAGTACTTC. Its translation is CASSHAGLAGAGVTGETQYF.